This is a list of T cell receptor beta chains from one sample in a study of read filtering for tumor transcriptome and immune sequencing. MiXCR, run by TCRdb on the reads, gives a single entry per CDR3 protein. The sample consists of around 130,000 distinct CDR3 sequences, approximately 13% of them appearing once. The sample comprised a population of CD138-negative cells sorted from bone marrow. The receptors derive from a donor older than 35 with multiple myeloma. Both conserved end residues are part of each CDR3. Each record gives: clone size, V gene, J gene, D gene, CDR3 protein, CDR3 DNA. A D gene is named only where the DNA matches it firmly. Only part of the rows carry a size: once, few, many, or a class if the clone is expanded.

abundance: few; v_gene: TRBV4-3; j_gene: TRBJ2-7; d_gene: TRBD2; CDR3aa: CASSQEGLAGREQYF; CDR3nt: TGCGCCAGCAGCCAAGAAGGATTAGCGGGAAGGGAGCAGTACTTC
abundance: many; v_gene: TRBV11-1; j_gene: TRBJ1-1; d_gene: .; CDR3aa: CASSLATGHAFF; CDR3nt: TGTGCCAGCAGCTTAGCGACCGGGCACGCTTTCTTT
abundance: many; v_gene: TRBV20-1; j_gene: TRBJ1-1; d_gene: .; CDR3aa: CSAFMAEAFF; CDR3nt: TGCAGTGCCTTTATGGCTGAAGCTTTCTTT
abundance: .; v_gene: TRBV19; j_gene: TRBJ1-1; d_gene: .; CDR3aa: CASSIKGISMNTEAFF; CDR3nt: TGTGCCAGTAGTATAAAGGGTATAAGCATGAACACTGAAGCTTTCTTT
abundance: many; v_gene: TRBV6-6; j_gene: TRBJ2-1; d_gene: .; CDR3aa: CASSPGGKGGYNEQFF; CDR3nt: TGTGCCAGCAGCCCTGGGGGGAAGGGAGGTTACAATGAGCAGTTCTTC
abundance: many; v_gene: TRBV10-3; j_gene: TRBJ2-3; d_gene: .; CDR3aa: CAISGKDTQYF; CDR3nt: TGTGCCATCAGTGGGAAAGATACGCAGTATTTT
abundance: many; v_gene: TRBV3-1; j_gene: TRBJ2-3; d_gene: TRBD1; CDR3aa: CASSFRDRLTDTQYF; CDR3nt: TGTGCCAGCAGTTTCCGGGACAGACTCACAGATACGCAGTATTTT
abundance: .; v_gene: TRBV7-2; j_gene: TRBJ2-1; d_gene: TRBD2; CDR3aa: CASSPATSGTYNEQFF; CDR3nt: TGTGCCAGCAGCCCCGCGACTAGCGGGACTTACAATGAGCAGTTCTTC
abundance: .; v_gene: TRBV19; j_gene: TRBJ2-1; d_gene: TRBD2; CDR3aa: CASSMDSGTSSYNEQFF; CDR3nt: TGTGCCAGTAGTATGGATAGCGGGACGAGCTCCTACAATGAGCAGTTCTTC
abundance: few; v_gene: TRBV4-2; j_gene: TRBJ1-2; d_gene: .; CDR3aa: CASSQMGSDYGYTF; CDR3nt: TGTGCCAGCAGCCAGATGGGTTCTGACTATGGCTACACCTTC
abundance: many; v_gene: TRBV10-3; j_gene: TRBJ2-7; d_gene: TRBD1; CDR3aa: CAIRDPGQGRDEQYF; CDR3nt: TGTGCCATCAGAGATCCGGGACAGGGACGTGACGAGCAGTACTTC
abundance: many; v_gene: TRBV12-5; j_gene: TRBJ1-1; d_gene: TRBD1; CDR3aa: CASGQDRGLWNTEAFF; CDR3nt: TGTGCTAGTGGCCAGGACAGGGGGCTCTGGAACACTGAAGCTTTCTTT
abundance: many; v_gene: TRBV12-3/TRBV12-4; j_gene: TRBJ1-6; d_gene: .; CDR3aa: CASSSSGRNNSPLHF; CDR3nt: TGTGCCAGCAGTTCATCCGGACGGAATAATTCACCCCTCCACTTT
abundance: .; v_gene: TRBV19; j_gene: TRBJ1-5; d_gene: TRBD1; CDR3aa: CASRTKTGNKPQHF; CDR3nt: TGTGCCAGTAGGACCAAGACAGGGAATAAGCCCCAGCATTTT
abundance: many; v_gene: TRBV20-1; j_gene: TRBJ1-1; d_gene: TRBD1; CDR3aa: CSASRDRGSEAFF; CDR3nt: TGCAGTGCTAGCCGGGACAGGGGATCTGAAGCTTTCTTT
abundance: .; v_gene: TRBV11-2; j_gene: TRBJ2-1; d_gene: TRBD2; CDR3aa: CASIPRLAGASYNEQFF; CDR3nt: TGTGCCAGCATCCCCCGGCTAGCGGGAGCCTCCTACAATGAGCAGTTCTTC
abundance: .; v_gene: TRBV20-1; j_gene: TRBJ2-5; d_gene: .; CDR3aa: CSARRSGETQYF; CDR3nt: TGCAGTGCTAGGAGGAGCGGGGAGACCCAGTACTTC
abundance: many; v_gene: TRBV3-1; j_gene: TRBJ1-1; d_gene: .; CDR3aa: CASSLGQLTMNTEAFF; CDR3nt: TGTGCCAGCAGCCTCGGACAGCTAACTATGAACACTGAAGCTTTCTTT
abundance: many; v_gene: TRBV24-1; j_gene: TRBJ2-5; d_gene: TRBD2; CDR3aa: CATSDHLREGRETQYF; CDR3nt: TGTGCCACCAGTGACCATCTCAGGGAGGGGCGAGAGACCCAGTACTTC
abundance: many; v_gene: TRBV6-5; j_gene: TRBJ2-1; d_gene: TRBD2; CDR3aa: CASSSIAGGPSWNEQFF; CDR3nt: TGTGCCAGCAGTTCCATAGCGGGAGGGCCCTCGTGGAATGAGCAGTTCTTC
abundance: many; v_gene: TRBV7-9; j_gene: TRBJ2-7; d_gene: .; CDR3aa: CASSLVGDRYEQYF; CDR3nt: TGTGCCAGCAGCTTAGTCGGGGATCGCTACGAGCAGTACTTC
abundance: .; v_gene: TRBV2; j_gene: TRBJ2-7; d_gene: .; CDR3aa: CASSADASGEQYF; CDR3nt: TGTGCCAGCAGTGCCGACGCCTCGGGCGAGCAGTACTTC
abundance: many; v_gene: TRBV30; j_gene: TRBJ1-1; d_gene: TRBD1; CDR3aa: CAWTVGQGNTEAFF; CDR3nt: TGTGCCTGGACCGTGGGACAGGGGAACACTGAAGCTTTCTTT
abundance: .; v_gene: TRBV6-5; j_gene: TRBJ1-5; d_gene: .; CDR3aa: CASSYSDGNQPQHF; CDR3nt: TGTGCCAGCAGTTACTCGGACGGCAATCAGCCCCAGCATTTT
abundance: many; v_gene: TRBV18; j_gene: TRBJ2-7; d_gene: .; CDR3aa: CASSPPNSYEQYF; CDR3nt: TGTGCCAGCTCACCACCGAATTCCTACGAGCAGTACTTC
abundance: many; v_gene: TRBV7-9; j_gene: TRBJ2-3; d_gene: TRBD2; CDR3aa: CASRKTSGRAGTQYF; CDR3nt: TGTGCCAGCAGGAAGACTAGCGGGAGGGCCGGTACGCAGTATTTT
abundance: many; v_gene: TRBV19; j_gene: TRBJ2-3; d_gene: TRBD2; CDR3aa: CASSKSGKTDTQYF; CDR3nt: TGTGCCAGTAGTAAAAGCGGGAAGACAGATACGCAGTATTTT
abundance: .; v_gene: TRBV9; j_gene: TRBJ2-1; d_gene: .; CDR3aa: CASSVGGSYNEQFF; CDR3nt: TGTGCCAGCAGCGTAGGTGGGTCCTACAATGAGCAGTTCTTC
abundance: many; v_gene: TRBV7-9; j_gene: TRBJ2-3; d_gene: TRBD2; CDR3aa: CASSRSSGRADTQYF; CDR3nt: TGTGCCAGCAGCCGCAGTAGCGGGAGGGCAGATACGCAGTATTTT
abundance: many; v_gene: TRBV20-1; j_gene: TRBJ2-3; d_gene: TRBD2; CDR3aa: CSAGTRVTQYF; CDR3nt: TGCAGTGCGGGGACTAGGGTTACGCAGTATTTT
abundance: many; v_gene: TRBV4-3; j_gene: TRBJ1-1; d_gene: .; CDR3aa: CASSQDGRGTEAFF; CDR3nt: TGCGCCAGCAGCCAAGATGGCAGGGGAACTGAAGCTTTCTTT
abundance: many; v_gene: TRBV12-3/TRBV12-4; j_gene: TRBJ2-1; d_gene: TRBD2; CDR3aa: CASSPTLSSGRIYEQFF; CDR3nt: TGTGCCAGCAGTCCCACCCTTTCCAGCGGGAGGATCTATGAGCAGTTCTTC
abundance: once; v_gene: TRBV30; j_gene: TRBJ2-1; d_gene: TRBD1; CDR3aa: CAWETGENEQFF; CDR3nt: TGTGCCTGGGAGACAGGGGAAAACGAGCAGTTCTTC
abundance: .; v_gene: TRBV27; j_gene: TRBJ2-1; d_gene: .; CDR3aa: CASSPRTVHFYNEQFF; CDR3nt: TGTGCCAGCAGTCCCCGAACAGTTCACTTCTACAATGAGCAGTTCTTC
abundance: many; v_gene: TRBV12-3/TRBV12-4; j_gene: TRBJ1-2; d_gene: .; CDR3aa: CASRRNSDGESGYTF; CDR3nt: TGTGCCAGCAGACGAAACTCCGACGGGGAATCTGGCTACACCTTC
abundance: few; v_gene: TRBV7-9; j_gene: TRBJ2-7; d_gene: TRBD1; CDR3aa: CASSLDFSIRGTGSYEQYF; CDR3nt: TGTGCCAGCAGCTTAGATTTTTCTATAAGGGGGACAGGGTCTTACGAGCAGTACTTC
abundance: many; v_gene: TRBV7-2; j_gene: TRBJ2-7; d_gene: TRBD2; CDR3aa: CASSLVRGAYEQYF; CDR3nt: TGTGCCAGCAGCTTAGTGCGGGGGGCCTACGAGCAGTACTTC
abundance: many; v_gene: TRBV3-1; j_gene: TRBJ2-7; d_gene: TRBD1; CDR3aa: CASSPPGTGDYEQYF; CDR3nt: TGTGCCAGCAGCCCTCCCGGGACAGGGGACTACGAGCAGTACTTC
abundance: .; v_gene: TRBV4-1; j_gene: TRBJ1-6; d_gene: .; CDR3aa: CASSQDPDRSYNSPLHF; CDR3nt: TGCGCCAGCAGCCAAGATCCCGACAGGAGCTATAATTCACCCCTCCACTTT
abundance: many; v_gene: TRBV10-3; j_gene: TRBJ2-5; d_gene: TRBD2; CDR3aa: CASREASAQETQYF; CDR3nt: TGTGCCTCCCGGGAGGCTAGCGCCCAAGAGACCCAGTACTTC
abundance: few; v_gene: TRBV6-2/TRBV6-3; j_gene: TRBJ2-3; d_gene: .; CDR3aa: CASHLGGAGTQYF; CDR3nt: TGTGCCAGCCATTTGGGCGGCGCCGGGACGCAGTATTTT
abundance: many; v_gene: TRBV29-1; j_gene: TRBJ1-1; d_gene: TRBD1; CDR3aa: CSVGVPGGLRTEAFF; CDR3nt: TGCAGCGTTGGGGTCCCAGGGGGATTGAGGACTGAAGCTTTCTTT
abundance: many; v_gene: TRBV19; j_gene: TRBJ1-2; d_gene: .; CDR3aa: CASSTANGYTF; CDR3nt: TGTGCCAGTAGTACAGCGAATGGCTACACCTTC
abundance: many; v_gene: TRBV24-1; j_gene: TRBJ2-1; d_gene: .; CDR3aa: CATSDLRSRTNPNEQFF; CDR3nt: TGTGCCACCAGTGATTTACGGTCGCGCACAAACCCCAATGAGCAGTTCTTC
abundance: many; v_gene: TRBV10-3; j_gene: TRBJ1-5; d_gene: .; CDR3aa: CAISELGQNQPQHF; CDR3nt: TGTGCCATCAGTGAGTTGGGCCAAAATCAGCCCCAGCATTTT
abundance: many; v_gene: TRBV29-1; j_gene: TRBJ2-5; d_gene: TRBD2; CDR3aa: CSVGLAGDNYQETQYF; CDR3nt: TGCAGCGTTGGACTAGCGGGAGATAATTACCAAGAGACCCAGTACTTC
abundance: many; v_gene: TRBV20-1; j_gene: TRBJ2-1; d_gene: .; CDR3aa: CSASRGISYNEQFF; CDR3nt: TGCAGTGCCTCACGGGGGATTTCCTACAATGAGCAGTTCTTC